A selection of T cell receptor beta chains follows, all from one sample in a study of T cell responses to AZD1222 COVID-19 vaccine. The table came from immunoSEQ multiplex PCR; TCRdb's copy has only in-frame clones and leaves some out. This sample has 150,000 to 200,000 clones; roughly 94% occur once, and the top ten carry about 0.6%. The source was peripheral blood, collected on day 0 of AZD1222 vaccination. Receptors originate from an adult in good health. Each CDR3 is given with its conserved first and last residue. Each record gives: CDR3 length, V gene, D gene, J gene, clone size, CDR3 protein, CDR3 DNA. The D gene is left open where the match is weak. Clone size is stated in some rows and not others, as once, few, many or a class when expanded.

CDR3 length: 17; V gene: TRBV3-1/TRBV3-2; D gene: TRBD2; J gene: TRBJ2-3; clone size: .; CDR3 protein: CASSQVVNVAGIDTQYF; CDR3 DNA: TGTGCCAGCAGCCAAGTAGTCAACGTAGCGGGAATCGACACGCAGTATTTT
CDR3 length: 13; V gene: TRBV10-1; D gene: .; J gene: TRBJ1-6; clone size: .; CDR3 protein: CASRDSDNSPLHF; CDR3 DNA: TGCGCCAGCAGGGACAGCGATAATTCACCCCTCCACTTT
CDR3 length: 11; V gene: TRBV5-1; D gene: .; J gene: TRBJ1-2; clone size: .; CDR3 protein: CASSPGDGYTF; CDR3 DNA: TGCGCCAGCAGCCCCGGGGATGGCTACACCTTC
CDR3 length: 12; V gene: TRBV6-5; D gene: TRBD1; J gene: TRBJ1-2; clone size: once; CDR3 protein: CASNRGIGGYTF; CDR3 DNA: TGTGCCAGCAACAGGGGGATTGGCGGCTACACCTTC
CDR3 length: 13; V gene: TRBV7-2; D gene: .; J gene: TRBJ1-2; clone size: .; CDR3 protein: CASDTSEDYGYTF; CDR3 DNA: TGTGCCAGTGACACCTCGGAGGACTATGGCTACACCTTC
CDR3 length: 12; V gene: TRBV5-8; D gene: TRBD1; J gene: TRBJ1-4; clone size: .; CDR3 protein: CASSFRDRALFF; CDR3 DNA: TGTGCCAGCAGCTTCCGGGACAGGGCCCTGTTTTTT
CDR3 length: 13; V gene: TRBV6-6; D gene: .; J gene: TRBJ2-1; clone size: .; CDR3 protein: CASSYATYNEQFF; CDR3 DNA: TGTGCCAGCAGTTACGCCACCTACAATGAGCAGTTCTTC
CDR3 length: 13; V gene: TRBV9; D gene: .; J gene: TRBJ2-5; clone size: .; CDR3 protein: CASSLTGYGTQYF; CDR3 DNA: TGTGCCAGCAGCCTCACAGGGTACGGGACCCAGTACTTC
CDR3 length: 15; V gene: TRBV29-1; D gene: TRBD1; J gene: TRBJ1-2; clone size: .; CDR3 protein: CSVQGGVDRGYGYTF; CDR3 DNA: TGCAGCGTTCAAGGGGGGGTCGACAGGGGCTATGGCTACACCTTC
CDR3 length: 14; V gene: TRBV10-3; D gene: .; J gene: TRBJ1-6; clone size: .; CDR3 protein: CAISESGGVSPLHF; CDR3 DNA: TGTGCCATCAGTGAGTCCGGGGGCGTCTCACCCCTCCACTTT
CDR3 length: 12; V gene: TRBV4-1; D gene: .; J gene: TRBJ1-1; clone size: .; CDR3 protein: CASSQGGPEAFF; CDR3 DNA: TGCGCCAGCAGCCAAGGGGGCCCTGAAGCTTTCTTT
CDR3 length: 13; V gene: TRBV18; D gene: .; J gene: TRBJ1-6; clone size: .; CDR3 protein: CASSPNLNSPLHF; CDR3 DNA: TGTGCCAGCTCACCTAACTTGAATTCACCCCTCCACTTT
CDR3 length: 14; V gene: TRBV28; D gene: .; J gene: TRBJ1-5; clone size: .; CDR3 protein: CASTEGTANQPQHF; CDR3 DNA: TGTGCCAGTACTGAGGGGACGGCGAATCAGCCCCAGCATTTT
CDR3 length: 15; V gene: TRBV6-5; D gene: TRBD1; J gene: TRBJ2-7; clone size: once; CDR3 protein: CASSTGTGGSHEQYF; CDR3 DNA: TGTGCCAGCAGCACCGGGACAGGGGGTTCCCACGAGCAGTACTTC
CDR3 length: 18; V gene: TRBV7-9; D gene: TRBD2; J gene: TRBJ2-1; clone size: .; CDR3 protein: CASSSRQGGRGTYNEQFF; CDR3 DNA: TGTGCCAGCAGCTCTCGCCAAGGCGGGAGGGGGACCTACAATGAGCAGTTCTTC
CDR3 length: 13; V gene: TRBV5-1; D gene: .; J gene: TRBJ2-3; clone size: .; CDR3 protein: CASGEPYTDTQYF; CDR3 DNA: TGCGCCAGCGGGGAGCCCTACACAGATACGCAGTATTTT
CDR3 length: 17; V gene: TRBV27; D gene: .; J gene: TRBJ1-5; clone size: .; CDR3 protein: CASSLRFPAGDDQPQHF; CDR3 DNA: TGTGCCAGCAGTTTAAGGTTCCCGGCAGGGGACGATCAGCCCCAGCATTTT
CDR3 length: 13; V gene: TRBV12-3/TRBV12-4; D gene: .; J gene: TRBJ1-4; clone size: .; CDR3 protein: CASSLGLGLELFF; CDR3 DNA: TGTGCCAGCAGTTTGGGGTTGGGGTTGGAACTGTTTTTT